The T cell receptor beta chain under discussion was sequenced for a study of blood T cell repertoires in COVID-19 (TCRdb year 2020). Notes on the research overall: Samples from collaborators originated in the United States, Italy and Spain and spanned both the acute and convalescent phases of COVID-19. The material from the prospective study consisted of cDNA or gDNA derived from T cells, B-cell-depleted T cells, or PBMCs. Subjects who had been exposed to COVID-19, were actively infected with it, or had recovered from it provided the deeply sampled blood TCRbeta repertoires that made up the dataset. A freely available public database, intended as a resource for researchers studying the immune response to SARS-CoV-2, is where the repertoires were released. The samples were drawn from the first 160 participants of the ongoing ImmuneRACE study and from 950 to 1,500 subjects provided by 6 global collaborators. A de-identified subject ID, COVID-19 status, age in years and sex were almost always included in the sample metadata. Where available, HLA class I and class II types were obtained from metadata supplied by the sample provider rather than from assay-based typing.

The full study reports these points: The quantity of clinical and demographic metadata differed by source and by participant and was supplied without curation.

On this clone: Its antigen is still unknown. Base qualities are missing; no much larger clone stands one base away.

CDR1 and CDR2, per the germline V gene, are MNHEY and SVGEGT. The CDR3 measures 15 amino acids from cysteine to phenylalanine. The sequence is cut down to CDR3 DNA, 45 bases in frame from base 1. V loses 4 bases of germline sequence and J loses 8 bases, and the interval between the two ends is 20 bases. At one collaborating source in Seattle, patients were enrolled during active infection and were followed longitudinally through the course of disease. Whole blood was collected in K2EDTA tubes by collaborating institutions according to the institutions' own protocols. For TCRbeta analysis, collaborator samples were shipped as frozen whole blood, as isolated PBMCs, or as DNA extracted from either sample type. TCRbeta CDR3 regions were amplified from genomic DNA by means of the immunoSEQ Assay, a bias-controlled multiplex PCR. For the original study's pipeline: Within the assay, amplification of reference gene primers was used to estimate how many nucleated cells each sample contained. To quantify the absolute abundance of each unique TCRbeta CDR3 rearrangement, sequence reads were collapsed and filtered. For each sample, productive Simpson clonality was calculated by taking the square root of Simpson's diversity index across productive rearrangements. Held by TCRdb, this immuneACCESS table contains in-frame sequences only and omits some clones. Under half of the omission traces to an unresolved V gene where checked; the cause of the rest is unknown. Clone size and the V and J calls come from that table; the DNA yielded D and trimming. Present in this sample are a few hundred thousand clones, around 82% of which were seen just once. 0.87% of the sample is in the top ten clones.

This receptor was identified in a human donor with COVID-19, enrolled during active disease. The donor label of this sample is uncertain. The rearranged chain carries TRBV6-2 or TRBV6-3 and TRBJ1-2, with the D gene not confidently named. Input material: peripheral blood. CDR3 protein: CASSSSGQLVGGYTF. The DNA sequence reads TGTGCCAGCAGTTCCTCGGGCCAGTTGGTAGGCGGCTACACCTTC.